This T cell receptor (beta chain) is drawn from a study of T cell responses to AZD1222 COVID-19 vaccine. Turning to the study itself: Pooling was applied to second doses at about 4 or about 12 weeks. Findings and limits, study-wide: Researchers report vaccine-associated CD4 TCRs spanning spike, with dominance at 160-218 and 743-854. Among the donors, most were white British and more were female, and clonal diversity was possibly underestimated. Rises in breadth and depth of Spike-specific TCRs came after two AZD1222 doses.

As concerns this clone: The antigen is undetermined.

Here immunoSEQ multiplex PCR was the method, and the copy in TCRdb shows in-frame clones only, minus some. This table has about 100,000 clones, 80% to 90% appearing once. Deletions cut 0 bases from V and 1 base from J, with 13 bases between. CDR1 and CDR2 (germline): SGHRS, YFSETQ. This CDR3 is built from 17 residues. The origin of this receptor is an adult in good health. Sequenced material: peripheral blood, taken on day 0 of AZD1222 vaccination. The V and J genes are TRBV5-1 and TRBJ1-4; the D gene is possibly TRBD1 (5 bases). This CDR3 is CASSLVGARRTNEKLFF. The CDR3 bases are TGCGCCAGCAGCTTGGTAGGGGCAAGGCGAACTAATGAAAAACTGTTTTTT.